The present T cell receptor beta chain was sequenced within a study of blood T cell repertoires in COVID-19 (dated by TCRdb to the early 2020s). About the full investigation: Samples from collaborators originated in the United States, Italy and Spain and spanned both the acute and convalescent phases of COVID-19. The prospective study material was composed of cDNA or gDNA derived from T cells, B-cell-depleted T cells, or PBMCs. Subjects who had been exposed to COVID-19, were actively infected with it, or had recovered from it provided the deeply sampled blood TCRbeta repertoires that made up the dataset. The repertoires were released in a freely available public database intended as a resource for research on the immune response to SARS-CoV-2. The samples were drawn from the first 160 participants of the ongoing ImmuneRACE study and from about 1,200 subjects provided by 6 global collaborators. Sample metadata almost always included a de-identified subject ID, COVID-19 status, age in years and sex. Where available, HLA class I and class II types were taken from metadata supplied by the sample provider and were not determined by assay-based typing. Here is what the overall study found, with its caveats: Clinical and demographic metadata were provided uncurated, with the amount varying by source and participant.

Each collaborating institution followed its own protocols to collect whole blood in K2EDTA tubes. For TCRbeta analysis, collaborator samples were shipped as frozen whole blood, as isolated PBMCs, or as DNA extracted from either sample type. Concerning this clone itself: The antigen this receptor binds is unknown. No base-level quality is on record; no much larger clone is a single base apart.

CDR1 and CDR2 were assigned from the germline V gene as MDHEN and SYDVKM. Measured from the cysteine to the phenylalanine, the CDR3 is 14 residues long. Left in the record is the CDR3 DNA by itself, 42 bases read in frame from the first base. Relative to germline, V is 8 bases shorter and J is 6 bases shorter, with 17 bases between their ends. TCRbeta CDR3 regions were amplified from genomic DNA using the immunoSEQ Assay, a bias-controlled multiplex PCR. Per the original workflow: Nucleated cell counts per sample were estimated from amplification of reference gene primers within the assay. Sequence reads were collapsed and filtered to measure the absolute abundance of every unique TCRbeta CDR3 rearrangement. For each sample, productive Simpson clonality was calculated by taking the square root of Simpson's diversity index across productive rearrangements. TCRdb stores this immuneACCESS table with in-frame sequences only. Part of the clones is absent; in the studies checked, under half of the shortfall reflects unresolved V genes, and no reason is known for the rest. The V and J calls and clone size are taken from that table; D and trimming were inferred from the DNA. The sample table contains roughly 79,000 clones; only one count was recorded for approximately 90% of them. The ten largest account for under 5% of the sample.

This sequence uses TRBV28 and TRBJ1-5; the D gene is perhaps TRBD1, from 5 matching bases. The TCR originated in a woman older than 75 with active or convalescent COVID-19. Sample: peripheral blood. The CDR3 sequence is CASGGFQRGQPQHF. The nucleotide sequence reads TGTGCCAGCGGGGGGTTTCAACGAGGTCAGCCCCAGCATTTT.